Listed here is a single T cell receptor beta chain. The method was immunoSEQ multiplex PCR; TCRdb's version includes in-frame clones alone and lacks a portion of them. The sample contains 200,000 or so clones, around 92% of which appear only once. This entry comes from a study of T cell responses to AZD1222 COVID-19 vaccine. The CDR3 loop spans 12 amino acids. Trimming took 1 base from V and 6 from J, leaving 5 bases between them. Germline values: CDR1 KGHDR, CDR2 SFDVKD. This chain connects TRBV24-1 to TRBJ1-2; a possible D gene is TRBD1 (5 bases). Here the sequenced sample was peripheral blood, taken on day 0 of AZD1222 vaccination. The receptor's source is an adult in good health. The CDR3 DNA reads TGTGCCACCAGTGATTTCAGGGATGGCTACACCTTC. Amino acids: CATSDFRDGYTF.